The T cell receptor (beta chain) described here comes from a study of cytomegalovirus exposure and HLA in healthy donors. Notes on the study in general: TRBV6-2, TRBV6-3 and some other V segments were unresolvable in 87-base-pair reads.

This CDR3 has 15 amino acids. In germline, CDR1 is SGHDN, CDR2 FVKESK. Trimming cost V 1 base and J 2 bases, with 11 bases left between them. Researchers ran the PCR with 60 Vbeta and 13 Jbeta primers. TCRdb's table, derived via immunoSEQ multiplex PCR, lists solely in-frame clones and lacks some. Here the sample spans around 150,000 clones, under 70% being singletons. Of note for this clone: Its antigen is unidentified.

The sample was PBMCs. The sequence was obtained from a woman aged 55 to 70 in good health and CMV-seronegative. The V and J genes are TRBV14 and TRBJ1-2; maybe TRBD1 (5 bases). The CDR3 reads CASSQGRGTNYGYTF. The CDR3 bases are TGTGCCAGCAGCCAAGGTCGGGGGACCAACTATGGCTACACCTTC.